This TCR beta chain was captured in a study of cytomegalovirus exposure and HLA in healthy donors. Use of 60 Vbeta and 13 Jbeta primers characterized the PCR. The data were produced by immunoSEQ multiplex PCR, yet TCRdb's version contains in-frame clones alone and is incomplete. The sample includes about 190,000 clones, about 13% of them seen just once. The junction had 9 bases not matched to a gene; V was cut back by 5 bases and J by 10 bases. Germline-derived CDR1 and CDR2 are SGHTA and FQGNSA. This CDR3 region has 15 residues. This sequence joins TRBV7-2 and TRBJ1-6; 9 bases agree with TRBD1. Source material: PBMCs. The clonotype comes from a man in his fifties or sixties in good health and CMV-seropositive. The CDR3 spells CASSPGGQGKSPLHF. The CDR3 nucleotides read TGTGCCAGCAGCCCCGGGGGACAGGGAAAATCACCCCTCCACTTT.